The TCR beta chain under discussion was sequenced for a study of blood T cell repertoires in COVID-19. Whole-study context: Samples taken during acute and convalescent COVID-19 were collected in the United States, Italy and Spain.

TCRdb's copy holds only in-frame clones and misses some; the assay was immunoSEQ multiplex PCR. The top ten hold 2.5% to 3.5% of the sample, which has 390,000 or so clones, about 90% seen once. V was shortened by 7 bases and J by 8 bases, with 10 bases between the two germline ends. The CDR3 has 12 residues. Germline V gene lookup returns CDR1 SGHDT and CDR2 YYEEEE. The sequencing input was peripheral blood. This chain links TRBV5-6 with TRBJ2-6; D is undetermined. This clonotype was obtained from a woman aged 25-40 years with COVID-19, enrolled during active disease. The CDR3 nucleotides read TGTGCCAGCCAGATGGAGTCCAACGTCCTGACTTTC. This translates into CASQMESNVLTF. The full variable domain, rest sourced from reference TRBV5-6 and TRBJ2-6, is DAGVTQSPTHLIKTRGQQVTLRCSPKSGHDTVSWYQQALGQGPQFIFQYYEEEERQRGNFPDRFSGHQFPNYSSELNVNALLLGDSALYLCASQMESNVLTFGAGSRLTVL.